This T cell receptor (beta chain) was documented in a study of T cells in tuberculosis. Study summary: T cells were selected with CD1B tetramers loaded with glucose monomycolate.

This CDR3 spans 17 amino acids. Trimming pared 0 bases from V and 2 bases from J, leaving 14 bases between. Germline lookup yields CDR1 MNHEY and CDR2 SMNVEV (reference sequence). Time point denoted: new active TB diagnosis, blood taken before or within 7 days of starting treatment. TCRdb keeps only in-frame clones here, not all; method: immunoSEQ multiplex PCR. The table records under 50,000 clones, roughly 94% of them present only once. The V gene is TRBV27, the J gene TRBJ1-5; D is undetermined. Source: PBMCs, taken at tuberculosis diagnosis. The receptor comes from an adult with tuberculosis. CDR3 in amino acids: CASSLSRAAGGNQPQHF. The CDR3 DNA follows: TGTGCCAGCAGTTTATCGCGTGCGGCCGGCGGCAATCAGCCCCAGCATTTT.